The 2 T cell receptor beta chains listed next were all sequenced from one sample in a study of cytomegalovirus exposure and HLA in healthy donors. The PCR contained 60 Vbeta and 13 Jbeta primers. Measured with immunoSEQ multiplex PCR; TCRdb has only the in-frame clones, and not every one. The table lists about 190,000 clones, about 80% of them singletons. Sequencing was carried out using PBMCs. The receptor set was obtained from a man in his forties in good health and CMV-seropositive.

The sample holds a few counts of this clone. The chain couples TRBV27 to TRBJ1-2; tentative D call: TRBD1 (5 bases). Germline CDR1 reads MNHEY; CDR2 reads SMNVEV (reference sequence). V was pared by 5 bases and J by 1 base, with 8 bases between. The CDR3 is made up of 13 amino acids. The CDR3 sequence: CASSRQNNYGYTF. Here the CDR3 DNA reads TGTGCCAGCAGTCGACAGAATAACTATGGCTACACCTTC.

The V and J genes are TRBV27 and TRBJ2-2; 13 nucleotides align to TRBD2. After removal of 5 bases from V and 2 bases from J, the junction contained 5 bases not matched to a gene. Germline values: CDR1 MNHEY, CDR2 SMNVEV (reference sequence). The CDR3 has 17 amino acids. The CDR3 region is CASSALAGGPNTGELFF. The DNA of the CDR3 is TGTGCCAGCAGTGCACTAGCGGGAGGGCCTAACACCGGGGAGCTGTTTTTT.